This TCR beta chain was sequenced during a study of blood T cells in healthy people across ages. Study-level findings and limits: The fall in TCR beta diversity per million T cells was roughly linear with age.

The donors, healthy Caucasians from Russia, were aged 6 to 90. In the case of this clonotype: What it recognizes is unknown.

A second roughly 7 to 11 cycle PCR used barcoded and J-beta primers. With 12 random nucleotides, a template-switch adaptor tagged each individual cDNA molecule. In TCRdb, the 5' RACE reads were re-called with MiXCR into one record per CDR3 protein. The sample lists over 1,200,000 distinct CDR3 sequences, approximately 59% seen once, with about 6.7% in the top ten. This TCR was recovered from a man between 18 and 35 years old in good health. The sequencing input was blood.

DNA of the CDR3: TGCGCCAGCAGCCAAGAACAGGGTCGAGACATTCAGTACTTC. Its protein product is CASSQEQGRDIQYF. The chain joins TRBV4-1 to TRBJ2-4; D is perhaps TRBD1 (6 bases). This CDR3 is built from 14 residues. Germline lookup yields CDR1 MGHRA and CDR2 YSYEKL. V was pared by 0 bases and J by 8 bases, with 11 bases between.